These T cell receptor beta chains were read from a single sample in a study of blood T cells in healthy people across ages. TCRdb fed the 5' RACE reads into MiXCR, producing one record per CDR3 protein. This table has roughly 1,800,000 distinct CDR3 sequences, around 50% appearing once. Material: blood. Receptors originate from a woman between 35 and 50 years old in good health. CDR3s include the opening cysteine and the closing phenylalanine or tryptophan. The order of the fields is clone size, V gene, D gene, J gene, CDR3 DNA, CDR3 protein. D genes are given only for firm matches. Clone size is given for some rows only: seen once, a few or many times, or a class if the clone is expanded.

.	TRBV20-1	TRBD1	TRBJ2-5	TGCAGTGCTAGAGAGGGACAGGCATACCAAGAGACCCAGTACTTC	CSAREGQAYQETQYF
.	TRBV7-2	.	TRBJ1-2	TGTGCCAGCAGCCGGACAGACCACCTCGCCTTC	CASSRTDHLAF
few	TRBV28	.	TRBJ2-5	TGTGCCAGCAGGGCCCCGGTAGAGACCCAGTACTTC	CASRAPVETQYF
.	TRBV6-6	.	TRBJ1-2	TGTGCCAGCACCCTACCTGGACGCCTTAACTATGGCTACACCTTC	CASTLPGRLNYGYTF
.	TRBV27	.	TRBJ2-5	TGTGCCAGCAGTTTATCGAGGGACCCCTTTGGGGAGACCCAGTACTTC	CASSLSRDPFGETQYF
few	TRBV12-5	.	TRBJ2-5	TGTGCTAGTGGTTTGATAGGAGGGCCGGAGCAAGAGACCCAGTACTTC	CASGLIGGPEQETQYF
.	TRBV4-3	.	TRBJ2-5	TGCGCCAGCAGCCAAGCCCCAGGGTACCAAGAGACCCAGTACTTC	CASSQAPGYQETQYF
few	TRBV27	.	TRBJ2-3	TGTGCCAGCAGTTTAATCGGGGGGCACACAGATACGCAGTATTTT	CASSLIGGHTDTQYF
.	TRBV7-7	TRBD2	TRBJ2-5	TGTGCTAGCAGCTTAGCGCCTGGAGCGGGGACCGGGACCCAGTACTTC	CASSLAPGAGTGTQYF
.	TRBV6-6	TRBD1	TRBJ2-7	TGTGCCAGCAGTCCGACCGCGACAGGGGGCGAGCAGTACTTC	CASSPTATGGEQYF
.	TRBV2	TRBD1	TRBJ2-7	TGTGCCAGCAGTGACGCCTTCCGGGACAGGGATCACGAGCAGTACTTC	CASSDAFRDRDHEQYF
.	TRBV6-2/TRBV6-3	.	TRBJ2-1	TGTGCCAGCAGTTACGGGGCCGGCAGGGAGGCCTACAATGAGCAGTTCTTC	CASSYGAGREAYNEQFF
.	TRBV29-1	.	TRBJ2-7	TGCAGCGTTGAGGAACAAACCCAGTACTTC	CSVEEQTQYF
.	TRBV7-8	TRBD1	TRBJ1-5	TGTGCCAGCAGCTTAGGTCCGGGACAGGTAAATCAGCCCCAGCATTTT	CASSLGPGQVNQPQHF
few	TRBV20-1	.	TRBJ2-7	TGCAGTGCTACCTTGGGGGGGCGGACACTCCACGAGCAGTACTTC	CSATLGGRTLHEQYF
.	TRBV20-1	TRBD1	TRBJ1-6	TGCAGTGCTAGACCTTCGGACAGGGCCGCGGATTCACCCCTCCACTTT	CSARPSDRAADSPLHF
.	TRBV27	.	TRBJ1-6	TGTGCCAGCAGTTTATCGTCCGGTTCACCCCTCCACTTT	CASSLSSGSPLHF
.	TRBV28	TRBD2	TRBJ2-7	TGTGCCAGCAGAACCGAGCGGGGGCCTCCATACGAGCAGTACTTC	CASRTERGPPYEQYF
.	TRBV4-3	.	TRBJ2-6	TGCGCCAGCAGCCAAGAGAAGCGGGCCGGGGCCAACGTCCTGACTTTC	CASSQEKRAGANVLTF
.	TRBV6-5	TRBD2	TRBJ2-3	TGTGCCAGCAGTCACCGGACTAGCGGCTCAGATACGCAGTATTTT	CASSHRTSGSDTQYF
.	TRBV5-6	.	TRBJ1-4	TGTGCCAGCTCTGGGCGGGGGGAAAAACTGTTTTTT	CASSGRGEKLFF
.	TRBV28	.	TRBJ2-4	TGTGCCAGCAGTTCGGCTCGGGGCGCTGATTGGGGAAACATTCAGTACTTC	CASSSARGADWGNIQYF
.	TRBV25-1	.	TRBJ1-2	TGTGCCAGCAGTGAATCACACACAATAAACTATGGCTACACCTTC	CASSESHTINYGYTF
.	TRBV20-1	.	TRBJ2-1	TGCAGAGGACAAAAATACATGGGCAATGAGCAGTTCTTC	CRGQKYMGNEQFF
once	TRBV5-6	.	TRBJ2-5	TGTGCCAGCAGCTTTGGGGTGTCGACCCAGTACTTC	CASSFGVSTQYF
few	TRBV11-1	TRBD1	TRBJ2-1	TGTGCCAGCAGCCCACTAGTCCCGGGACAGGGGAGGTCGGTCGGCTCCTACAATGAGCAGTTCTTC	CASSPLVPGQGRSVGSYNEQFF
.	TRBV12-3/TRBV12-4	.	TRBJ1-2	TGTGCCAGCAGGAGGGACGGCGTTTATGGCTACACCTTC	CASRRDGVYGYTF
few	TRBV20-1	.	TRBJ2-3	TGCAGTGCTGCACACCCTAGGGGAGATACGCAGTATTTT	CSAAHPRGDTQYF
.	TRBV7-2	.	TRBJ2-7	TGTGCCAGCAGCCAGCCCACAGCCTACGAGCAGTACTTC	CASSQPTAYEQYF
.	TRBV6-5	.	TRBJ1-6	TGTGCCAGCAAAGACCGGCGATCACCCCTCCACTTT	CASKDRRSPLHF
.	TRBV4-2	.	TRBJ2-7	TGTGCCAGCAGCCAAGAAGAGAAACTAGGCGAGCAGTACTTC	CASSQEEKLGEQYF
.	TRBV28	TRBD1	TRBJ2-7	TGTGCCAGCAGTTACAGGGGAGAGCGCCACGAGCAGTACTTC	CASSYRGERHEQYF
.	TRBV6-1	.	TRBJ2-7	TGTGCCAGCACCGGAGGGGCTTCCTACGAGCAGTACTTC	CASTGGASYEQYF
.	TRBV6-5	.	TRBJ2-4	TGTGCCAGCAGTTACGGAGGGGGACAGACAAACATTCAGTACTTC	CASSYGGGQTNIQYF
.	TRBV4-1	.	TRBJ2-5	TGCGCCAGCAGCCAAATTCCATACGGGGGATCGGGAGAGACCCAGTACTTC	CASSQIPYGGSGETQYF
once	TRBV2	.	TRBJ2-6	TGTGCCAGCCAGGGCTCCTCTGGGGCCAACGTCCTGACTTTC	CASQGSSGANVLTF
.	TRBV12-3/TRBV12-4	.	TRBJ1-1	TGTGCCAGCACCACCTCCAGGACAGACATGAACACTGAAGCTTTCTTT	CASTTSRTDMNTEAFF
.	TRBV29-1	TRBD1	TRBJ2-1	TGCAGCGTTGAAACGAACCCCGGGACAGGTCAAGAGACCCAGTTCTTC	CSVETNPGTGQETQFF
.	TRBV20-1	TRBD1	TRBJ2-3	TGCAGTACTAGAGACAGGGGTCACGTGGATACGCAGTATTTT	CSTRDRGHVDTQYF
few	TRBV6-5	.	TRBJ2-3	TGTGCCAGCAGTTACCGAAAGTCCGGGGGGCCAACAGATACGCAGTATTTT	CASSYRKSGGPTDTQYF
few	TRBV29-1	.	TRBJ2-5	TGCAGCGTTTGGGTGCGGGAGACCCAGTACTTC	CSVWVRETQYF
.	TRBV20-1	.	TRBJ2-3	TGCAGTGCTAGAGATCCCCCCTCACATGGGGTGAGGGGCACAGATACGCAGTATTTT	CSARDPPSHGVRGTDTQYF
few	TRBV7-2	.	TRBJ2-1	TGTGCCAGCAGCTCACAGGCGGGGCGTAATGAGCAGTTCTTC	CASSSQAGRNEQFF
.	TRBV27	.	TRBJ1-2	TGTGCCAGCAGTTCCGCGGGACGTAAAACTAACTATGGCTACACCTTC	CASSSAGRKTNYGYTF
.	TRBV5-6	.	TRBJ2-3	TGTGCCAGCAGCTTGGCGGGAAGCATAGATACGCAGTATTTT	CASSLAGSIDTQYF
.	TRBV6-2/TRBV6-3	.	TRBJ2-5	TGTGCCAGCAGCGATAACAGTCCCCTTCCAGAGACCCAGTACTTC	CASSDNSPLPETQYF
.	TRBV9	TRBD2	TRBJ2-3	TGTGCCAGCAGCTACAGCGGGGGGGGACCCCGTGGCACAGATACGCAGTATTTT	CASSYSGGGPRGTDTQYF
few	TRBV5-1	TRBD1	TRBJ2-1	TGCGCCAGCAGCCCGGGACAGACCCCCTACAATGAGCAGTTCTTC	CASSPGQTPYNEQFF
.	TRBV6-6	.	TRBJ1-5	TGTGCCAGCAGTTACCGAGTGGTGCTCGGCACAGATACGCAGCATTTT	CASSYRVVLGTDTQHF
.	TRBV18	.	TRBJ2-1	TGTGCCAGCTCACCAGTGGAAGAGCAGTTCTTC	CASSPVEEQFF
few	TRBV4-3	.	TRBJ2-5	TGCGCCAGCAGCAAGGGGCCCCAAGAGACCCAGTACTTC	CASSKGPQETQYF
few	TRBV27	.	TRBJ2-5	TGTGCCAGCAGTCCCTGGGATGCGGGACAAGAGACCCAGTACTTC	CASSPWDAGQETQYF
.	TRBV6-5	.	TRBJ1-4	TGTGCCAGCAGTTACTCGAGAGGCCTCGGAGAAAAACTGTTTTTT	CASSYSRGLGEKLFF
.	TRBV12-3/TRBV12-4	TRBD2	TRBJ2-2	TGTGCCAGCAGTTTACGGAATAAAGGACTAGCGGGGTTGGGGACCGGGGAGCTGTTTTTT	CASSLRNKGLAGLGTGELFF
.	TRBV6-2/TRBV6-3	.	TRBJ2-1	TGTGCCAGCAGTGCCTTTCGCGGGACTGGGGTGCAGTTCTTC	CASSAFRGTGVQFF
.	TRBV6-5	TRBD1	TRBJ2-7	TGTGCCAGCAGGTACAGGGACAGGGACTACGAGCAGTACTTC	CASRYRDRDYEQYF
.	TRBV25-1	.	TRBJ2-7	TGTGCCAGCAGTGCAGAGCTGGTTAGGCCCTTAAGCTCCTACAATGAGCAGTACTTC	CASSAELVRPLSSYNEQYF